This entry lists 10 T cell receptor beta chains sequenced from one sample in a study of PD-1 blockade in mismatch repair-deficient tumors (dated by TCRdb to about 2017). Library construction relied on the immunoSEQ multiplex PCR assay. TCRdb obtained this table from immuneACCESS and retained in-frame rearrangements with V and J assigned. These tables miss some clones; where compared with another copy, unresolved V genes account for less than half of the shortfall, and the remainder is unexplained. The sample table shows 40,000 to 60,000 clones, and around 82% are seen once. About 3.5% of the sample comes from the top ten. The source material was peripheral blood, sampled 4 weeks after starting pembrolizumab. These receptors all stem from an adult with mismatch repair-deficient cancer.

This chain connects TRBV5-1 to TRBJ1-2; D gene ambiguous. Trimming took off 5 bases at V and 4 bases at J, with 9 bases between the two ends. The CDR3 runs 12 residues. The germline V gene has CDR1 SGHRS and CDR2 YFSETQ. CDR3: CASRLESYGYTF. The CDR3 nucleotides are TGCGCCAGCAGGCTGGAATCCTATGGCTACACCTTC.

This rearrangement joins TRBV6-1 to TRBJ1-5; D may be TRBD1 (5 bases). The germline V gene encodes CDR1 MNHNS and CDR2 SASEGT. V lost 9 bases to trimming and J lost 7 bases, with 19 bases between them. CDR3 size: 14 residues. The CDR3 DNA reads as TGTGCCAGTGGGGGGGAAACAGTGGGACAGCCCCAGCATTTT. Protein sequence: CASGGETVGQPQHF.

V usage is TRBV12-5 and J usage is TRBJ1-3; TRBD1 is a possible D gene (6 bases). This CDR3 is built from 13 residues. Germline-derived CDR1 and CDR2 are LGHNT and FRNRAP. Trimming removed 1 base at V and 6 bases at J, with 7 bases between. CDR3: CASGLGQENTIYF. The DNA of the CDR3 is TGTGCTAGTGGTTTGGGACAGGAAAACACCATATATTTT. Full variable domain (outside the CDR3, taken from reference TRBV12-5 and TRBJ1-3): DARVTQTPRHKVTEMGQEVTMRCQPILGHNTVFWYRQTMMQGLELLAYFRNRAPLDDSGMPKDRFSAEMPDATLATLKIQPSEPRDSAVYFCASGLGQENTIYFGEGSWLTVV.

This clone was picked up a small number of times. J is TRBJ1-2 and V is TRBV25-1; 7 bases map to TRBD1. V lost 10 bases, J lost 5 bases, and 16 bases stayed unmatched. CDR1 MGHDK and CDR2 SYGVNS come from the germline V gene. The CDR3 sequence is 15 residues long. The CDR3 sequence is CATLTGTPGSYGYTF. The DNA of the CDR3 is TGTGCCACCCTGACAGGGACCCCTGGATCGTATGGCTACACCTTC.

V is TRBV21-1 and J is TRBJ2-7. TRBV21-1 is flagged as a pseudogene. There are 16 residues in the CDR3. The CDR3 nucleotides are TGTGCCAGCAGCAAAGTAAGGAGCCGTGGGGTTTACGAGCAGTACTTC. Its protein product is CASSKVRSRGVYEQYF.

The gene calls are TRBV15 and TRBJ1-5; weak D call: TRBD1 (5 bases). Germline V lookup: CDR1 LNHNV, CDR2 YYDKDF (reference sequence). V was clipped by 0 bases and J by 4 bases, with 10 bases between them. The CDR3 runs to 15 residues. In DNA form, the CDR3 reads TGTGCCACCAGCAGAGATGGGGCAGTTAATCAGCCCCAGCATTTT. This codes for CATSRDGAVNQPQHF.

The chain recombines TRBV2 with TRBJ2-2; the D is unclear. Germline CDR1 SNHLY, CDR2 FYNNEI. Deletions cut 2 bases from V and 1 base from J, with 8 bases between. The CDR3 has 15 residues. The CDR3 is CASSENSRNTGELFF. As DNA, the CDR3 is TGTGCCAGCAGTGAAAATAGCAGGAACACCGGGGAGCTGTTTTTT.

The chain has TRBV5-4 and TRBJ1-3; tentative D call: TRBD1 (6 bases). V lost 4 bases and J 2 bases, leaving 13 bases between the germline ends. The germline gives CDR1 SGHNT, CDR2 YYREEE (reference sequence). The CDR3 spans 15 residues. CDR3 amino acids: CASSEQGEAGNTIYF. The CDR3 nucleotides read TGTGCCAGCAGCGAACAGGGAGAGGCTGGAAACACCATATATTTT.

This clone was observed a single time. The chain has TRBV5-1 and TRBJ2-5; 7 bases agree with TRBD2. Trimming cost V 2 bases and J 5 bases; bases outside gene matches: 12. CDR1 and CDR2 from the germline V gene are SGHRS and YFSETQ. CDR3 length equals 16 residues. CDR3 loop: CASSFRVGRAWETQYF. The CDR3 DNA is TGCGCCAGCAGCTTTCGAGTAGGGAGGGCCTGGGAGACCCAGTACTTC.

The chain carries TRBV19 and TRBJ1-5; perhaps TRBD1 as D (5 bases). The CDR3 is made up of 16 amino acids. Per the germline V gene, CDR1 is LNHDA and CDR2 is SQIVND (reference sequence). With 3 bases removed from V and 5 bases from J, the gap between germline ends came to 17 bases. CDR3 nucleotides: TGTGCCAGTAGTATTACATTGGCGGGGGGGGATCAGCCCCAGCATTTT. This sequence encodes CASSITLAGGDQPQHF.